This TCR beta chain was retrieved from a study of cytomegalovirus exposure and HLA in healthy donors. The study's findings and limits: HLA-A and HLA-B allele assignments for most subjects were reportedly predicted accurately using TCR beta sequences.

On this clone itself: Its specificity is not known.

The PCR ran on 60 Vbeta and 13 Jbeta primers. Sequenced by immunoSEQ multiplex PCR; TCRdb stores in-frame clones only, minus some. The sample includes about 130,000 clones, 65% to 85% of them seen just once. The CDR3 sequence is 14 residues long. V lost 1 base and J 7 bases, leaving 14 bases between the germline ends. Germline V gives CDR1 SGHVS, CDR2 FQNEAQ. The receptor comes from a man aged 25-40 years in good health and CMV-seronegative. The chain recombines TRBV7-8 with TRBJ2-7; weak D call: TRBD2 (5 bases). The sequenced material came from PBMCs. In DNA, the CDR3 is TGTGCCAGCAGCTTAGAGGGAGCTCTGAGGGAGCAGTACTTC. Protein: CASSLEGALREQYF.